One and the same sample provided the 27 T cell receptor beta chains below, sequenced in a study of blood T cell repertoires in COVID-19. Using immunoSEQ multiplex PCR, the repertoire was profiled, and TCRdb retains in-frame clones only, with some absent. The profile shows fewer than 500,000 clones, about nine tenths of them singletons. Sequencing was performed on peripheral blood. The receptors here all came from a woman aged 30 to 39 with active or convalescent COVID-19.

The J gene is TRBJ2-1, the V gene TRBV5-1; D perhaps matches TRBD2 (5 bases). The CDR3 is 14 residues long. Germline lookup yields CDR1 SGHRS and CDR2 YFSETQ. The germline V and J ends were trimmed by 3 bases and 8 bases, with 15 bases remaining between them. This chain's CDR3 is CASSSRFGSDEQFF. The CDR3 DNA sequence: TGCGCCAGCAGCTCCCGGTTTGGGAGCGATGAGCAGTTCTTC.

The chain recombines TRBV6-5 with TRBJ2-7; D may be TRBD1 (5 bases). The germline gives CDR1 MNHEY, CDR2 SVGAGI. The CDR3 extends over 15 amino acids. V gave up 2 bases and J gave up 3 bases, with 14 bases separating them. The CDR3 loop is CASSYPGQGFYEQYF. CDR3 DNA sequence: TGTGCCAGCAGTTACCCAGGGCAGGGTTTCTACGAGCAGTACTTC.

The V gene is TRBV7-9, the J gene TRBJ2-7; 7 bases match TRBD1. The V gene's germline CDR1 is SEHNR and CDR2 FQNEAQ (reference sequence). The CDR3 totals 13 residues. The V gene end was trimmed by 1 base and the J gene end by 6 bases; junction bases not matched to a gene: 3. The CDR3 DNA follows: TGTGCCAGCAGCTTAGGGGGACAGACCGAGCAGTACTTC. Protein: CASSLGGQTEQYF.

The sample holds a few counts of this clone. The V and J genes are TRBV12-3 or TRBV12-4 and TRBJ1-5; D is unclear. CDR3 length equals 13 residues. V was clipped by 1 base and J by 5 bases, with 6 bases between them. This chain's CDR3 is CASSLGDYQPQHF. CDR3 sequence (DNA): TGTGCCAGCAGTTTAGGTGACTATCAGCCCCAGCATTTT.

The CDR3 bases are TGCGCCAGCTACTTCAGGACAGGGGTCCACGAGCAGTACTTC. Translation: CASYFRTGVHEQYF. The chain links TRBV5-1 to TRBJ2-7, with TRBD1 matching 9 bases. Germline assignment: CDR1 SGHRS and CDR2 YFSETQ. This CDR3 comprises 14 residues. V lost 7 bases and J lost 5; bases outside the gene matches: 10.

The genes are TRBV7-9 and TRBJ1-2; maybe TRBD1 (6 bases). Trimming cost V 5 bases and J 0 bases, with 19 bases left between them. Per the germline V gene, CDR1 is SEHNR and CDR2 is FQNEAQ (reference sequence). The CDR3 runs 17 residues. CDR3 residues: CASSPDFRDTTNYGYTF. Written as DNA, the CDR3 is TGTGCCAGCAGCCCTGACTTCCGGGACACCACTAACTATGGCTACACCTTC.

The chain recombines TRBV29-1 with TRBJ2-7; 9 bases fit TRBD2. The CDR3 has 13 residues. The V gene's germline CDR1 is SQVTM and CDR2 ANQGSEA. V lost 4 bases and J lost 2; bases outside the gene matches: 3. CDR3 protein: CSVGLAEAYEQYF. CDR3 DNA: TGCAGCGTTGGACTAGCGGAGGCCTACGAGCAGTACTTC.

The gene calls are TRBV10-1 and TRBJ2-7; the D is unclear. Germline V lookup: CDR1 WNHNN, CDR2 SYGVQD (reference sequence). CDR3 size: 14 residues. Between the trimmed V and J ends, which lost 4 bases and 4 bases, there was a span of 14 bases. CDR3 sequence: CASSGRTTPYEQYF. The CDR3 nucleotides read TGCGCCAGCAGTGGACGAACGACACCATACGAGCAGTACTTC.

The chain combines TRBV4-1 with TRBJ1-5; D possibly corresponds to TRBD1 (6 bases). Trimming removed 3 bases at V and 5 bases at J, with 11 bases between. CDR1 is MGHRA, CDR2 YSYEKL, per germline. The CDR3 loop spans 14 amino acids. CDR3 coding DNA: TGCGCCAGCAGCCAGGACAGCAATCATCAGCCCCAGCATTTT. Protein product: CASSQDSNHQPQHF.

The V and J genes are TRBV6-1 and TRBJ1-1; 7 bases line up with TRBD1. J was trimmed by 4 bases and V by 2 bases; bases with no gene match: 13. Germline V gene sequence: CDR1 MNHNS, CDR2 SASEGT. The CDR3 has 17 amino acids. The DNA for the CDR3 is TGTGCCAGCAGTGAAAGTTCGGGAGGGGGCCGTATCACTGAAGCTTTCTTT. Translation gives CASSESSGGGRITEAFF.

This clone was observed once. The V call is TRBV25-1, the J call TRBJ1-3; TRBD1 matches 7 bases. The germline gives CDR1 MGHDK, CDR2 SYGVNS. J gave up 3 bases and V 4 bases, and 0 bases lay outside the gene matches. The CDR3 is 13 amino acids. The CDR3 DNA reads TGTGCCAGCAGTGGACAGGGTGGAAACACCATATATTTT. Translated: CASSGQGGNTIYF.

There are a few counts of this clone. This chain uses TRBV4-1 with TRBJ1-3; maybe TRBD1 (5 bases). The CDR3 consists of 16 residues. Germline V gives CDR1 MGHRA, CDR2 YSYEKL. V lost 1 base, J lost 3 bases, and 13 bases lay in between. The CDR3 here is CASSQGGREVGNTIYF. DNA of the CDR3: TGCGCCAGCAGCCAAGGAGGCAGGGAGGTTGGAAACACCATATATTTT.

This chain joins TRBV5-4 and TRBJ1-1; TRBD1 is a possible D gene (6 bases). This CDR3 has 15 residues. The germline V gene has CDR1 SGHNT and CDR2 YYREEE (reference sequence). Deletions cut 4 bases from V and 5 bases from J, with 18 bases between. CDR3 sequence reads: CASSLTGKSATEAFF. In DNA, the CDR3 is TGTGCCAGCAGCCTGACAGGTAAAAGTGCTACTGAAGCTTTCTTT.

V and J are TRBV10-3 and TRBJ2-3; 7 bases are shared with TRBD1. Trimming at V came to 9 bases and at J to 6 bases, leaving 9 bases not matched to a gene. CDR1 and CDR2 (germline): ENHRY, SYGVKD. This CDR3 comprises 13 residues. In nucleotides, the CDR3 is TGTGCCATTGAGGACAGGTGGGGGGATACGCAGTATTTT. Protein: CAIEDRWGDTQYF.

This rearrangement joins TRBV19 to TRBJ2-4; TRBD2 aligns across 9 bases. The CDR3 spans 14 residues. CDR1 and CDR2 (germline): LNHDA, SQIVND (reference sequence). The ends lost 6 bases at V and 3 bases at J; junction bases unmatched: 3. In nucleotides, the CDR3 is TGTGCCAGTAGACATAGCGGGGGCAAAAACATTCAGTACTTC. Protein: CASRHSGGKNIQYF. The full variable domain, with the rest looked up from reference TRBV19 and TRBJ2-4, is DGGITQSPKYLFRKEGQNVTLSCEQNLNHDAMYWYRQDPGQGLRLIYYSQIVNDFQKGDIAEGYSVSREKKESFPLTVTSAQKNPTAFYLCASRHSGGKNIQYFGAGTRLSVL.

The V gene is TRBV6-5, the J gene TRBJ2-5; TRBD2 aligns across 9 bases. The germline gives CDR1 MNHEY, CDR2 SVGAGI. This CDR3 has 13 amino acids. The V segment lost 8 bases and the J segment 4 bases; nucleotides outside the gene matches: 5. For the CDR3, the DNA is TGTGCCAGCGGTAGCGGGGGTGCAGAGACCCAGTACTTC. Protein sequence: CASGSGGAETQYF.

The chain couples TRBV5-6 to TRBJ2-2, with TRBD2 as a possible D gene (5 bases). The length of the CDR3 is 16 residues. In germline, CDR1 is SGHDT, CDR2 YYEEEE. V was pared by 4 bases and J by 0 bases, with 13 bases between. CDR3 region: CASSIQRSANTGELFF. In DNA, the CDR3 is TGTGCCAGCAGCATCCAGCGGAGCGCGAACACCGGGGAGCTGTTTTTT. Full variable domain (remainder filled in from reference TRBV5-6 and TRBJ2-2): DAGVTQSPTHLIKTRGQQVTLRCSPKSGHDTVSWYQQALGQGPQFIFQYYEEEERQRGNFPDRFSGHQFPNYSSELNVNALLLGDSALYLCASSIQRSANTGELFFGEGSRLTVL.

CDR3 region: CAWSRQVSTDTQYF. Written as DNA, the CDR3 is TGTGCCTGGAGTCGACAGGTTAGCACAGATACGCAGTATTTT. The chain is built from TRBV30 and TRBJ2-3; tentatively, D is TRBD1 (6 bases). Per the germline V gene, CDR1 is GTSNPN and CDR2 is SVGIG (reference sequence). Trimming left V 2 bases short and J 0 bases short, with 9 bases between. CDR3 length: 14 amino acids.

This sequence joins TRBV7-8 and TRBJ2-5; 8 bases agree with TRBD2. Trimming cost V 1 base and J 7 bases; bases outside gene matches: 2. The CDR3 totals 13 residues. Germline lookup yields CDR1 SGHVS and CDR2 FQNEAQ. The CDR3 region is CASSLGREGTQYF. CDR3 nucleotides: TGTGCCAGCAGCTTAGGACGGGAGGGGACCCAGTACTTC.

This chain connects TRBV2 to TRBJ1-4; 7 bases are a match to TRBD1. Trimming cost V 4 bases and J 8 bases; bases outside gene matches: 10. This CDR3 spans 15 amino acids. Germline lookup yields CDR1 SNHLY and CDR2 FYNNEI. The CDR3 region has the DNA TGTGCCAGCAGTGTACAGGGGCAAACATGGGAAAAACTGTTTTTT. Amino acid sequence: CASSVQGQTWEKLFF.

This clone was observed once. J is TRBJ1-4 and V is TRBV2; 9 bases map to TRBD1. With 4 bases clipped from V and 4 bases from J, the junction kept 4 bases outside the gene matches. The CDR3 is 15 amino acids. CDR1 and CDR2 from the germline V gene are SNHLY and FYNNEI. As DNA, the CDR3 is TGTGCCAGCAGTGGTGGGGGACAGGGTAATGAAAAACTGTTTTTT. Translating gives CASSGGGQGNEKLFF. Together with reference TRBV2 and TRBJ1-4, the CDR3 gives the full variable domain: EPEVTQTPSHQVTQMGQEVILRCVPISNHLYFYWYRQILGQKVEFLVSFYNNEISEKSEIFDDQFSVERPDGSNFTLKIRSTKLEDSAMYFCASSGGGQGNEKLFFGSGTQLSVL.

The V call is TRBV11-2, the J call TRBJ2-7, with D possibly being TRBD1 (6 bases). The CDR3 runs 13 residues. Trimming left V 3 bases short and J 3 bases short, with 9 bases between. CDR1 and CDR2 from the germline V gene are SGHAT and FQNNGV. CDR3: CASSFGGGYEQYF. CDR3 nucleotides: TGTGCCAGCAGCTTTGGGGGCGGCTACGAGCAGTACTTC.

In its sample, this clone was seen once. The chain is built from TRBV19 and TRBJ1-5, with D perhaps matching TRBD1 (5 bases). The CDR3 sequence is 14 residues long. V gave up 7 bases and J gave up 1 base, with 11 bases separating them. Germline lookup yields CDR1 LNHDA and CDR2 SQIVND (reference sequence). Written as DNA, the CDR3 is TGTGCCAGTAAGGAGGGACTGAGCAATCAGCCCCAGCATTTT. Encoded protein: CASKEGLSNQPQHF.

In this sample, this clone turned up a few times. The rearrangement uses TRBV4-1 and TRBJ1-5; D unclear. With 0 bases removed from V and 0 bases from J, the gap between germline ends came to 18 bases. CDR3 length equals 19 residues. Germline-derived CDR1 and CDR2 are MGHRA and YSYEKL. The CDR3, as DNA: TGCGCCAGCAGCCAAGACTCCCTCGGTGTGGAGGCTAGCAATCAGCCCCAGCATTTT. Translated, it gives CASSQDSLGVEASNQPQHF.

The chain is built from TRBV27 and TRBJ2-5, with TRBD1 matching 7 bases. Germline V lookup: CDR1 MNHEY, CDR2 SMNVEV (reference sequence). With 4 bases clipped from V and 12 bases from J, the junction kept 5 bases outside the gene matches. CDR3 length: 11 amino acids. CDR3 amino acids: CASSSTGREYF. CDR3 coding DNA: TGTGCCAGCAGTTCGACAGGGAGAGAGTACTTC.

The CDR3 nucleotides are TGTGCCACCAGCAGCCTCAGGGGGCAGGGGAGTGAAGCTTTCTTT. Translated, it gives CATSSLRGQGSEAFF. V gene TRBV15 combines with J gene TRBJ1-1, with 8 positions matching TRBD1. This CDR3 has 15 amino acids. After removal of 3 bases from V and 7 bases from J, the junction contained 10 bases not matched to a gene. The germline V gene has CDR1 LNHNV and CDR2 YYDKDF (reference sequence).

This sequence joins TRBV5-1 and TRBJ2-2; 7 bases map to TRBD2. This CDR3 has 14 residues. The junction had 8 bases not matched to a gene; V was cut back by 6 bases and J by 6 bases. Per germline, CDR1 SGHRS and CDR2 YFSETQ. The CDR3 protein is CASTTNSGAGELFF. The DNA for the CDR3 is TGCGCCAGCACAACCAACAGCGGGGCCGGGGAGCTGTTTTTT.